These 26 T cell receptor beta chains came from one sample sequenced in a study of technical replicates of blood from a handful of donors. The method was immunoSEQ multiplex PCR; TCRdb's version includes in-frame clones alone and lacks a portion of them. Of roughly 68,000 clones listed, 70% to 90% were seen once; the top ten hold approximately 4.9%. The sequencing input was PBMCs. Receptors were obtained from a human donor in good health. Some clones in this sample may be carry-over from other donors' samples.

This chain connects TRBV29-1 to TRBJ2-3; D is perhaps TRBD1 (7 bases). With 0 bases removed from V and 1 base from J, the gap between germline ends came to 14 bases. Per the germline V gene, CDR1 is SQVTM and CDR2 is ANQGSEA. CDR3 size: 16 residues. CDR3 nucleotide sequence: TGCAGCGTTGAAGATCGGGGCAGGGGGGGCACAGATACGCAGTATTTT. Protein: CSVEDRGRGGTDTQYF.

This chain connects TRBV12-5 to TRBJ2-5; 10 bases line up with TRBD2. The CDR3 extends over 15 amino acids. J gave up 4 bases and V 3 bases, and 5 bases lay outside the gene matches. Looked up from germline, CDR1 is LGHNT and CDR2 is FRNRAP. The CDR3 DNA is TGTGCTAGTGGTTTAGGAGCGGGGGGGCTAGAGACCCAGTACTTC. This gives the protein CASGLGAGGLETQYF.

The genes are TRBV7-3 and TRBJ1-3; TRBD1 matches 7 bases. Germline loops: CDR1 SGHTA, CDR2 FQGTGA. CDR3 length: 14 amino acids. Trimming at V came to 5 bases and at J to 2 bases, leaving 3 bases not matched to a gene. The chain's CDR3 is CASSRTGPGNTIYF. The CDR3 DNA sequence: TGTGCCAGCAGCCGGACAGGCCCTGGAAACACCATATATTTT.

CDR3 in amino acids: CASSYNYDSYEQYF. In nucleotides, the CDR3 is TGTGCCAGCAGTTACAACTACGACTCCTACGAGCAGTACTTC. The chain uses TRBV6-5 and TRBJ2-7; D is unresolved. Trimming removed 2 bases at V and 0 bases at J, with 8 bases between. Germline CDR1 MNHEY, CDR2 SVGAGI. This CDR3 is 14 amino acids long.

In DNA form, the CDR3 reads TGTGCCAGCAGTTTATTGGGCGGGAGGGCCGATGAGCAGTTCTTC. Amino acid sequence: CASSLLGGRADEQFF. This chain connects TRBV27 to TRBJ2-1, with 9 positions matching TRBD2. Germline lookup yields CDR1 MNHEY and CDR2 SMNVEV (reference sequence). The V segment lost 1 base and the J segment 8 bases; nucleotides outside the gene matches: 6. This CDR3 has 15 amino acids.

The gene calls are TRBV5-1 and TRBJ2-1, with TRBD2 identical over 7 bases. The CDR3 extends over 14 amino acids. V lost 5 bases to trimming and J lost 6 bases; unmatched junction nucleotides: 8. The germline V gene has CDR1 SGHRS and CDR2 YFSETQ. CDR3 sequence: CASRSSGESNEQFF. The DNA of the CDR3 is TGCGCCAGCAGATCAAGCGGGGAATCCAATGAGCAGTTCTTC. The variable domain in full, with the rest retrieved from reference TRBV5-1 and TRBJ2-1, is KAGVTQTPRYLIKTRGQQVTLSCSPISGHRSVSWYQQTPGQGLQFLFEYFSETQRNKGNFPGRFSGRQFSNSRSEMNVSTLELGDSALYLCASRSSGESNEQFFGPGTRLTVL.

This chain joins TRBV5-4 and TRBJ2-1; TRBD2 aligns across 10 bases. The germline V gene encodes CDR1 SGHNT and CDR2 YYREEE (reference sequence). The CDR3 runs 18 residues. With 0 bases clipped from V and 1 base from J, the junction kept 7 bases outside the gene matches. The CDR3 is CASSLGTGTSVSYNEQFF. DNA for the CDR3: TGTGCCAGCAGCTTGGGTACCGGGACTAGCGTTTCCTACAATGAGCAGTTCTTC.

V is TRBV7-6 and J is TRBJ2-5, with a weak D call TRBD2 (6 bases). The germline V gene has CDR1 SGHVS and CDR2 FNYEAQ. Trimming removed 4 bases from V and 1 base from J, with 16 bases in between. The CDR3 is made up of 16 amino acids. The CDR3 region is CASSSLGLEAQETQYF. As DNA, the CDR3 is TGTGCCAGCAGCTCACTGGGACTCGAAGCCCAAGAGACCCAGTACTTC.

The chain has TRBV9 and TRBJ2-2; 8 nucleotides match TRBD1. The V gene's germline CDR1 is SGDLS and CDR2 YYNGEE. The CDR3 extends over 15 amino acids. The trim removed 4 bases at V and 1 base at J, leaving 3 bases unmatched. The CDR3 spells CASSPGTGNTGELFF. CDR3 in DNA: TGTGCCAGCAGCCCAGGGACAGGGAACACCGGGGAGCTGTTTTTT.

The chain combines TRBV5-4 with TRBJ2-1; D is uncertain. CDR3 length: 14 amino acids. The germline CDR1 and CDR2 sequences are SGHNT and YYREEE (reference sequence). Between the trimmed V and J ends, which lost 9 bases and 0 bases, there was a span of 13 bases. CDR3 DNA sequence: TGTGCCATCTCCCCCCGGAGCTCCTACAATGAGCAGTTCTTC. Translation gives CAISPRSSYNEQFF.

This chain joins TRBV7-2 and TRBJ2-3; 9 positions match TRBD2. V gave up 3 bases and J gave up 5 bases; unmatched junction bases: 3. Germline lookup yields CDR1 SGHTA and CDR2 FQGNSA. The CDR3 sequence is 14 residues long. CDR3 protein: CASSFGGGVDTQYF. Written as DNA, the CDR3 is TGTGCCAGCAGCTTCGGCGGGGGGGTAGATACGCAGTATTTT.

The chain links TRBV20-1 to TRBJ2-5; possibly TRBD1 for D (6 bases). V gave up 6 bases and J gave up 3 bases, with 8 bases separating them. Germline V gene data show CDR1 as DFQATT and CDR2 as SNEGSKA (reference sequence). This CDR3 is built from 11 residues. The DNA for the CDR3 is TGCAGTGCGGACAGAGAAGAGACCCAGTACTTC. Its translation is CSADREETQYF.

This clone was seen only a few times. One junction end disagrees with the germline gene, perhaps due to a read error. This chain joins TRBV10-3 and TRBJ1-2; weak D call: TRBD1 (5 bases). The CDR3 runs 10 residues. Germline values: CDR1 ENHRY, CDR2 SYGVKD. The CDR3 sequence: CAISDRVFSF. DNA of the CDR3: TGTGCCATCAGTGACAGGGTCTTCTCCTTC.

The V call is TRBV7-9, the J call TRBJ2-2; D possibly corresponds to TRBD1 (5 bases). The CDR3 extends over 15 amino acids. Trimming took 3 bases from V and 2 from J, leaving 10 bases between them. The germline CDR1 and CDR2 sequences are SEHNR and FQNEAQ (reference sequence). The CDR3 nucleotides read TGTGCCAGCAGCTTGATGGACACCAACACCGGGGAGCTGTTTTTT. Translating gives CASSLMDTNTGELFF.

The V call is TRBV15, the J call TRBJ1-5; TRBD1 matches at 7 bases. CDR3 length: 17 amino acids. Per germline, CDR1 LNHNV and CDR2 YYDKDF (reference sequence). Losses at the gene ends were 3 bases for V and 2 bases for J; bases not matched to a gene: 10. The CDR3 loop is CATSRVMRGGGNQPQHF. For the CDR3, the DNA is TGTGCCACCAGCAGGGTGATGAGAGGGGGCGGCAATCAGCCCCAGCATTTT.

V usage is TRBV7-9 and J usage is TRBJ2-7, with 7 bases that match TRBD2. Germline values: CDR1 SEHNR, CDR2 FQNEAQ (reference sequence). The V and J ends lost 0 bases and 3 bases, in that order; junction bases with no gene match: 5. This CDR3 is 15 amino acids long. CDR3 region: CASSLAAGAGYEQYF. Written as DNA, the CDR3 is TGTGCCAGCAGCTTAGCGGCGGGAGCCGGCTACGAGCAGTACTTC.

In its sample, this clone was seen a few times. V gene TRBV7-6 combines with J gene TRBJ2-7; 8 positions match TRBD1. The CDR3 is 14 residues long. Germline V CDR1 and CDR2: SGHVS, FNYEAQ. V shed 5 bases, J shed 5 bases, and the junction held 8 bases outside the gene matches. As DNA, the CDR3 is TGTGCCAGCAGCCCCAGACCACAGGGGGACGAGCAGTACTTC. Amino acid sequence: CASSPRPQGDEQYF.

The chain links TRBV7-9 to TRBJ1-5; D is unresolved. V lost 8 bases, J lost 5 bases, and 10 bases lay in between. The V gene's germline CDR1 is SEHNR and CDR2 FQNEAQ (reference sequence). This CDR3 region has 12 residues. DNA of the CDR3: TGTGCCAGCGGCGACCAGGATCAGCCCCAGCATTTT. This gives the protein CASGDQDQPQHF.

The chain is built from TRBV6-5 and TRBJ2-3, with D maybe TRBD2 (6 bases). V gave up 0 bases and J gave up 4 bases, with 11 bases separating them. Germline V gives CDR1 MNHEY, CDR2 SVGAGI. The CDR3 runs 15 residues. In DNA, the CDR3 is TGTGCCAGCAGTTACTCCGGGGGAGGAGCAGATACGCAGTATTTT. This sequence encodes CASSYSGGGADTQYF.

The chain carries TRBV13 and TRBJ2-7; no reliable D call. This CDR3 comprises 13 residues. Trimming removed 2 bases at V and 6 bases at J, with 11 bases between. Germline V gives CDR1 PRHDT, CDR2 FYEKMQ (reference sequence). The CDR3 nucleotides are TGTGCCAGCAGCTTACCCCCCTCGGGCGAGCAGTACTTC. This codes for CASSLPPSGEQYF.

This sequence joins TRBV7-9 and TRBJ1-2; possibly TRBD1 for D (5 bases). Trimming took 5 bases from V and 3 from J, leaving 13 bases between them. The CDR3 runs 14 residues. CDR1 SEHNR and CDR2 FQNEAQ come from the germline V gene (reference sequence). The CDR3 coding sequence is TGTGCCAGCAGCGTGGCAGGGTACGACTATGGCTACACCTTC. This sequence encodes CASSVAGYDYGYTF.

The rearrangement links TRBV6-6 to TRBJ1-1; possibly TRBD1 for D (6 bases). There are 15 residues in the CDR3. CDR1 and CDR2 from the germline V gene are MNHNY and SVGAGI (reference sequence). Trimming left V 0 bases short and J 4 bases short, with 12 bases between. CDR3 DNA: TGTGCCAGCAGTTACTCGCGGGGGCTGAGCACTGAAGCTTTCTTT. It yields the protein CASSYSRGLSTEAFF.

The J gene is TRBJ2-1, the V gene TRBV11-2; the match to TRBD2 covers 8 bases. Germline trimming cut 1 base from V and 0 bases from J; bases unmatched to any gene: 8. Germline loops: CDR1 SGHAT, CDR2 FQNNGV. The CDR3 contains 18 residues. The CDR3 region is CASSLGRAGVSSYNEQFF. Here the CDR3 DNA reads TGTGCCAGCAGCTTAGGTAGAGCGGGAGTGAGCTCCTACAATGAGCAGTTCTTC.

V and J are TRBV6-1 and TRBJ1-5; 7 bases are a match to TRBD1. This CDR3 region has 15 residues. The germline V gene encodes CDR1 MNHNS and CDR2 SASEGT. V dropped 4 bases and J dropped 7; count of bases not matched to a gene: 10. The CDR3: CASSGGRQGGQPQHF. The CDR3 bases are TGTGCCAGCAGTGGGGGGAGACAAGGGGGCCAGCCCCAGCATTTT.

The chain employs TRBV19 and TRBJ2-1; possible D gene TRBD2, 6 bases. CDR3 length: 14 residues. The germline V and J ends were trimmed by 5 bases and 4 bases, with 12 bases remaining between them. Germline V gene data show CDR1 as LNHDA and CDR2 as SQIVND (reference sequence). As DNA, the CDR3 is TGTGCCAGTAGTGTGCAAGCGGGTTACAATGAGCAGTTCTTC. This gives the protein CASSVQAGYNEQFF. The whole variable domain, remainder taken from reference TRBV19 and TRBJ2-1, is DGGITQSPKYLFRKEGQNVTLSCEQNLNHDAMYWYRQDPGQGLRLIYYSQIVNDFQKGDIAEGYSVSREKKESFPLTVTSAQKNPTAFYLCASSVQAGYNEQFFGPGTRLTVL.

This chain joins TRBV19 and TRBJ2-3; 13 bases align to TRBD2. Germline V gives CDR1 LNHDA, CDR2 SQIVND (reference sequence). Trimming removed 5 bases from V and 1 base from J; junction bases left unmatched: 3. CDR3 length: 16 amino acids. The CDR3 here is CASSLTSGGRTDTQYF. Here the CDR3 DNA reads TGTGCCAGTAGTTTGACTAGCGGGGGGCGCACAGATACGCAGTATTTT.